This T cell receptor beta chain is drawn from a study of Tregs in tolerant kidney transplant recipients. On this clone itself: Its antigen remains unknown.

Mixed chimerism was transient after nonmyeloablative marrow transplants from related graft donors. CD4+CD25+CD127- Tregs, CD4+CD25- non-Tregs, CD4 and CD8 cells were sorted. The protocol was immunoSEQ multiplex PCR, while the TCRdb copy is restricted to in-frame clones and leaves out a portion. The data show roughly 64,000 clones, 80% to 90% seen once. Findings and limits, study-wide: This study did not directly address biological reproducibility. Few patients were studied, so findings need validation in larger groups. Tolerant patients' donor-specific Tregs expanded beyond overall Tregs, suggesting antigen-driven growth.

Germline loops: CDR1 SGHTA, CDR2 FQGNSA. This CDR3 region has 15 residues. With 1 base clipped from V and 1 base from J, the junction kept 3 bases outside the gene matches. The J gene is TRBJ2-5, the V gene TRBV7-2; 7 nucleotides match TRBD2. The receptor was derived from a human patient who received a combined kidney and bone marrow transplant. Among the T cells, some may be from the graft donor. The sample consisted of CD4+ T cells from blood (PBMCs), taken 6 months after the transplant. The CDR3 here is CASSLVGGGQETQYF. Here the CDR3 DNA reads TGTGCCAGCAGCTTAGTCGGCGGGGGCCAAGAGACCCAGTACTTC.